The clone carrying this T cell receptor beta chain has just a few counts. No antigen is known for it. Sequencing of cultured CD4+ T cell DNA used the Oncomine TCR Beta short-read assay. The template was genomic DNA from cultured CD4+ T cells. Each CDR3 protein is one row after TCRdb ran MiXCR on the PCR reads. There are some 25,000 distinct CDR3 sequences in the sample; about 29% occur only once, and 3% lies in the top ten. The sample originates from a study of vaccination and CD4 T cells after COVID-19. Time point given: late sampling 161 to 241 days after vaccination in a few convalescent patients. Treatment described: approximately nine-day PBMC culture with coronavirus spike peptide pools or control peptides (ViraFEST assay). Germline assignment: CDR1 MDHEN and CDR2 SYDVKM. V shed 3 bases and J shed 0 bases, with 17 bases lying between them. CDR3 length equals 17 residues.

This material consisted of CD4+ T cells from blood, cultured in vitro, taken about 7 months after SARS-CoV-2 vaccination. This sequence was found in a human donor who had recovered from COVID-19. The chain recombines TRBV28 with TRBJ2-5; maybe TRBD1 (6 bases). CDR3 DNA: TGTGCCAGCAGTTTCTTTAAGACAGGAGCCTACCAAGAGACCCAGTACTTC. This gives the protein CASSFFKTGAYQETQYF.